The rows below give T cell receptor beta chains drawn from one sample of a study of blood T cells in healthy people across ages. TCRdb redid the calling of the 5' RACE reads with MiXCR, one entry per CDR3 protein. The table has 790,000 or so distinct CDR3 sequences, about 46% seen once. The sample was blood. The receptors here all came from a man at least 80 years old in good health. Each CDR3 is given with its conserved first and last residue. D genes are given only for firm matches. Clone size is given for some rows only: seen once, a few or many times, or a class if the clone is expanded.

abundance	v_gene	len	d_gene	j_gene	CDR3nt	CDR3aa
few	TRBV12-3/TRBV12-4	13	NA	TRBJ2-5	TGTGCCAGCAGTTTAATGCGGCAAGAGACCCAGTACTTC	CASSLMRQETQYF
NA	TRBV4-2	15	TRBD2	TRBJ2-1	TGTGCCTGCAGCCCACAGACTAGCGGGAGATCGGGGCAGTTCTTC	CACSPQTSGRSGQFF
NA	TRBV7-2	16	NA	TRBJ2-1	TGTGCCAGCAGCCCAGACATATATAGCTCCTACAATGAGCAGTTCTTC	CASSPDIYSSYNEQFF
once	TRBV5-1	14	NA	TRBJ2-7	TGCGCCAGCAGCGTGGACCCAAGCCCCTACGAGCAGTACTTC	CASSVDPSPYEQYF
many	TRBV28	15	TRBD1	TRBJ2-5	TGTGCCAGCACGAGCCCCGGACAGGGGTCGAAGACCCAGTACTTC	CASTSPGQGSKTQYF
NA	TRBV25-1	13	NA	TRBJ2-3	TGTGCCAGCAGTACCGCAGGGACAGATACGCAGTATTTT	CASSTAGTDTQYF
few	TRBV5-6	13	TRBD1	TRBJ2-7	TGTGCCAGCAGCGTCTCCGGGACAGCCGAGCAGTACTTC	CASSVSGTAEQYF
NA	TRBV10-3	15	TRBD2	TRBJ2-1	TGTGCCATCAGTGCGATCGGGACTAGCGTCTATGAGCAGTTCTTC	CAISAIGTSVYEQFF
NA	TRBV11-2	14	TRBD1	TRBJ2-2	TGTGCCAGCAGCGTCCGACAGGGGTACGGGGAGCTGTTTTTT	CASSVRQGYGELFF
NA	TRBV27	13	NA	TRBJ1-1	TGTGCCAGCAGCGGGTGGGGGGACACTGAAGCTTTCTTT	CASSGWGDTEAFF
NA	TRBV10-1	13	NA	TRBJ2-7	TGCGCCAGCAGTGAGGGCAGGGGTCGTGAGCAGTACTTC	CASSEGRGREQYF
NA	TRBV12-3/TRBV12-4	14	NA	TRBJ2-2	TGTGCCAGCATCCCCACTGGGGGCACCGGGGAGCTGTTTTTT	CASIPTGGTGELFF
few	TRBV7-9	14	NA	TRBJ2-1	TGTGCCAGCAGCTGGGACTTCGCCTACAATGAGCAGTTCTTC	CASSWDFAYNEQFF
NA	TRBV5-1	15	TRBD2	TRBJ2-5	TGCGCCAGCAGCTTCGGACTAGCGGACCTAGATGAGCAGTACTTC	CASSFGLADLDEQYF
many	TRBV7-6	13	NA	TRBJ2-5	TGTGCCAGCAGCCGGGGACGGCAAGAGACCCAGTACTTC	CASSRGRQETQYF
few	TRBV7-2	17	TRBD2	TRBJ2-3	TGTGCCAGCAGCTTAGGGGCTAGCGGGAGTTGGGGAGATACGCAGTATTTT	CASSLGASGSWGDTQYF